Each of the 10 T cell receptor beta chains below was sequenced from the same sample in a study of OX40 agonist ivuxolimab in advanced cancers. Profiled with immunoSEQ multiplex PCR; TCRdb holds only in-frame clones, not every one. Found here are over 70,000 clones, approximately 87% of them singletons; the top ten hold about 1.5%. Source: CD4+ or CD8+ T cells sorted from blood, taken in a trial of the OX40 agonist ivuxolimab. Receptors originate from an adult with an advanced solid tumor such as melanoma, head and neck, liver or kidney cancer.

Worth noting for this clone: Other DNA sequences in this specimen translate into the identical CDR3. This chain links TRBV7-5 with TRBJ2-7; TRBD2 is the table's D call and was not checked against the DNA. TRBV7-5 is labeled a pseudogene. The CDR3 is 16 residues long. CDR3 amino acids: CVRSLGLAGEEYEQYF. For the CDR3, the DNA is TGTGTCAGAAGCTTAGGGCTAGCGGGAGAGGAGTACGAGCAGTACTTC.

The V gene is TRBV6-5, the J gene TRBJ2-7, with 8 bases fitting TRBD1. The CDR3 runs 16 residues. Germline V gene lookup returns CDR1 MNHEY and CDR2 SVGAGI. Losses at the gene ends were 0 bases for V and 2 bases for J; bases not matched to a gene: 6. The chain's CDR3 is CASSYSPRGRTYEQYF. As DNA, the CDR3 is TGTGCCAGCAGTTACTCTCCCAGGGGGCGTACCTACGAGCAGTACTTC.

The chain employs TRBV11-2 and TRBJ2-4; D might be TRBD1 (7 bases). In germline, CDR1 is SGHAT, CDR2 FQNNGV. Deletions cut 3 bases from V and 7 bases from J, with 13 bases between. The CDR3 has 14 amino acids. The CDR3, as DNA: TGTGCCAGCAGCTTCGACAGGGCGGGGAACATTCAGTACTTC. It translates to CASSFDRAGNIQYF.

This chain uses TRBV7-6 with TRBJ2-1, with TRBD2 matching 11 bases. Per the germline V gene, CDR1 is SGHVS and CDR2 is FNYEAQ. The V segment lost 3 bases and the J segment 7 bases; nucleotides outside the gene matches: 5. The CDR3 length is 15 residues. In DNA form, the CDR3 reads TGTGCCAGCAGCTTTAGCGGGGGGGCCATGAATGAGCAGTTCTTC. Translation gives CASSFSGGAMNEQFF.

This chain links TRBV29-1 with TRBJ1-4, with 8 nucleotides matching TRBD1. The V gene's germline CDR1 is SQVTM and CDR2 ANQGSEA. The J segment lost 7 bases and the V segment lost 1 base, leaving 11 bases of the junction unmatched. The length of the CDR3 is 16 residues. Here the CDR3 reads CSVEVVRTGRGEKLFF. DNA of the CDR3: TGCAGCGTTGAAGTGGTACGGACAGGGAGAGGTGAAAAACTGTTTTTT.

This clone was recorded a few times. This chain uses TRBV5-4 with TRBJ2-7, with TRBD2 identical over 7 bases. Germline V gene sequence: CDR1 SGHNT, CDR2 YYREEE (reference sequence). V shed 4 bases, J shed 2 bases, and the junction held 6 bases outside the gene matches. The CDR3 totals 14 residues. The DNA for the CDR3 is TGTGCCAGCAGCCGAATCGGGGGGACCTACGAGCAGTACTTC. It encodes CASSRIGGTYEQYF.

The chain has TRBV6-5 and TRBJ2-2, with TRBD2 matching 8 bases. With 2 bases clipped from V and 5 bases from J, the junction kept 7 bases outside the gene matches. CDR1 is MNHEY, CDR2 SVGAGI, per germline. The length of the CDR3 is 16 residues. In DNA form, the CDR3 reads TGTGCCAGCAGTTACAGTAGCGGGACTGGAACCGGGGAGCTGTTTTTT. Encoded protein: CASSYSSGTGTGELFF.

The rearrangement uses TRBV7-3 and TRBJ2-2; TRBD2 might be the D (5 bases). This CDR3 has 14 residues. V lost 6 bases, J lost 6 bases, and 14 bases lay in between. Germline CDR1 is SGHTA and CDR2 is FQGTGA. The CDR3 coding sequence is TGTGCCAGCAGTCTAGCCAGTACAGCCGGGGAGCTGTTTTTT. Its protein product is CASSLASTAGELFF.

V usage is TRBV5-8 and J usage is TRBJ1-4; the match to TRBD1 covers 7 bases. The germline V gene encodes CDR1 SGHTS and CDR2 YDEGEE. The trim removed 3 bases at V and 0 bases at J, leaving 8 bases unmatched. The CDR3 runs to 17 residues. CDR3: CASSSRTGHPTNEKLFF. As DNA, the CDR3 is TGTGCCAGCAGCTCCAGGACAGGACATCCAACTAATGAAAAACTGTTTTTT.

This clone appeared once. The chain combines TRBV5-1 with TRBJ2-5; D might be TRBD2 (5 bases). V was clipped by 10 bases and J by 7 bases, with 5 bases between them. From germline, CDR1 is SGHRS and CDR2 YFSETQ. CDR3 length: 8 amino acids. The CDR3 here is CAGGTQYF. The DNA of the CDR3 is TGCGCCGGAGGGACCCAGTACTTC.